These 32 T cell receptor beta chains came from one sample sequenced in a study of blood T cell repertoires in COVID-19. Clones were sequenced by immunoSEQ multiplex PCR, and TCRdb holds only the in-frame ones, with some missing. Of around 41,000 clones in the sample, approximately 86% were seen once. The sample taken for sequencing was peripheral blood. These receptors came from a woman aged 80 or over with active COVID-19.

The chain couples TRBV7-2 to TRBJ2-3, with 12 nucleotides matching TRBD2. The length of the CDR3 is 15 residues. With 1 base clipped from V and 8 bases from J, the junction kept 4 bases outside the gene matches. Germline loops: CDR1 SGHTA, CDR2 FQGNSA. CDR3 sequence: CASSLEGLAGLTQYF. In DNA form, the CDR3 reads TGTGCCAGCAGCTTAGAGGGACTAGCGGGCCTTACGCAGTATTTT.

The chain carries TRBV3-1 (or the pseudogene TRBV3-2) and TRBJ2-2; D is unclear. Germline V gene lookup returns CDR1 LGHDT and CDR2 YNNKEL (reference sequence). V lost 1 base to trimming and J lost 2 bases, with 8 bases between them. The CDR3 consists of 15 residues. In DNA, the CDR3 is TGTGCCAGCAGCCAAGGTACCTACAACACCGGGGAGCTGTTTTTT. Protein: CASSQGTYNTGELFF.

The genes are TRBV27 and TRBJ1-5; tentatively, D is TRBD1 (5 bases). Germline V gene lookup returns CDR1 MNHEY and CDR2 SMNVEV (reference sequence). CDR3 length equals 16 residues. V was clipped by 6 bases and J by 6 bases, with 21 bases between them. The CDR3 bases are TGTGCCAGCAGCGGAAGGGACGGGAGGTATGGTCAGCCCCAGCATTTT. It specifies CASSGRDGRYGQPQHF.

This sequence joins TRBV6-6 and TRBJ1-2, with D possibly TRBD1 on 5 matching bases. There are 12 residues in the CDR3. Germline V CDR1 and CDR2: MNHNY, SVGAGI (reference sequence). V lost 4 bases, J lost 3 bases, and 6 bases lay in between. The CDR3 sequence: CASSSGDYGYTF. As DNA, the CDR3 is TGTGCCAGCAGTTCGGGGGACTATGGCTACACCTTC.

The rearrangement uses TRBV7-2 and TRBJ2-5; D is possibly TRBD1 (6 bases). Germline-derived CDR1 and CDR2 are SGHTA and FQGNSA. CDR3 length: 15 residues. Trimming pared 1 base from V and 3 bases from J, leaving 12 bases between. The CDR3 region has the DNA TGTGCCAGCAGCTTAGTTACAGGGCCTGAAGAGACCCAGTACTTC. It specifies CASSLVTGPEETQYF.

As regards this clone: The same CDR3 is also encoded by other DNA sequences in this sample. The chain carries TRBV7-9 and TRBJ2-2; unclear D gene. The V and J ends lost 2 bases and 1 base respectively, with 5 bases between them. CDR3 size: 14 residues. CDR1 is SEHNR, CDR2 FQNEAQ, per germline (reference sequence). In nucleotides, the CDR3 is TGTGCCAGCAGCTTAACCGGGAACACCGGGGAGCTGTTTTTT. This encodes CASSLTGNTGELFF.

V gene TRBV19 combines with J gene TRBJ2-1; weak D call: TRBD2 (6 bases). Germline CDR1 is LNHDA and CDR2 is SQIVND (reference sequence). CDR3 size: 14 residues. Trimming pared 2 bases from V and 5 bases from J, leaving 10 bases between. The CDR3 bases are TGTGCCAGTAGTATACAACGGGGGAACAATGAGCAGTTCTTC. As protein: CASSIQRGNNEQFF.

The rearrangement joins TRBV21-1 to TRBJ1-5; the table's TRBD1 call for D was not verified on the DNA. TRBV21-1 is given as a pseudogene. The CDR3 is made up of 18 amino acids. The CDR3 loop is CASSKAKGQGATNQPQHF. The DNA of the CDR3 is TGTGCCAGCAGCAAAGCGAAGGGACAGGGGGCCACAAATCAGCCCCAGCATTTT.

This chain connects TRBV5-1 to TRBJ2-3; D is possibly TRBD1 (6 bases). This CDR3 contains 14 residues. The germline V gene encodes CDR1 SGHRS and CDR2 YFSETQ. The germline V and J ends were trimmed by 7 bases and 2 bases, with 14 bases remaining between them. CDR3 bases: TGCGCCAGCTGTACAAGGACAGCCACAGATACGCAGTATTTT. Encoded protein: CASCTRTATDTQYF.

The chain has TRBV7-2 and TRBJ2-3; D gene uncertain. The CDR3 totals 15 residues. V dropped 7 bases and J dropped 2 bases, with 16 bases sitting between them. The germline CDR1 and CDR2 sequences are SGHTA and FQGNSA. The CDR3 bases are TGTGCCAGCACTTTTGACTTACGACTCACAGATACGCAGTATTTT. Translated, it gives CASTFDLRLTDTQYF.

CDR3 sequence reads: CASSLIYRGGNSPLHF. The CDR3 nucleotides are TGTGCCAGCAGTTTGATCTACAGGGGCGGGAATTCACCCCTCCACTTT. The chain links TRBV27 to TRBJ1-6, with TRBD1 identical over 7 bases. The CDR3 is made up of 16 amino acids. CDR1 is MNHEY and CDR2 is SMNVEV in the germline V gene (reference sequence). Trimming cost V 3 bases and J 7 bases; bases outside gene matches: 9.

The rearrangement links TRBV12-3 or TRBV12-4 to TRBJ1-1; no clear D gene. Trimming cost V 5 bases and J 5 bases, with 9 bases left between them. This CDR3 is built from 12 residues. In nucleotides, the CDR3 is TGTGCCAGCAGTCCCCGGAGGACTGAAGCTTTCTTT. Translating gives CASSPRRTEAFF.

J is TRBJ1-2 and V is TRBV4-3, with D unresolved. Germline V gene lookup returns CDR1 LGHNA and CDR2 YSLEER. The V end lost 0 bases, the J end lost 3 bases, and 11 bases lay between the germline ends. The CDR3 is made up of 15 amino acids. The CDR3 region has the DNA TGCGCCAGCAGCCAAGACCCAGACTCCGACTATGGCTACACCTTC. It yields the protein CASSQDPDSDYGYTF.

The chain combines TRBV28 with TRBJ2-5, with D maybe TRBD2 (6 bases). This CDR3 is built from 17 residues. V was trimmed by 7 bases and J by 5 bases, leaving 26 bases between them. Per the germline V gene, CDR1 is MDHEN and CDR2 is SYDVKM. In DNA, the CDR3 is TGTGCCAGCACCCTGGGAAGGGACGCGGGAATAGGGGAGACCCAGTACTTC. It is translated as CASTLGRDAGIGETQYF.

The chain joins TRBV24-1 to TRBJ2-1; possible D gene TRBD1, 6 bases. This CDR3 is 14 amino acids long. V was shortened by 3 bases and J by 6 bases, with 11 bases between the two germline ends. Germline V gene sequence: CDR1 KGHDR, CDR2 SFDVKD. The CDR3 DNA reads as TGTGCCACCAGTGATCCAGGGGCGGGCAATGAGCAGTTCTTC. Translated: CATSDPGAGNEQFF.

This rearrangement joins TRBV9 to TRBJ2-5; 7 bases are a match to TRBD1. The CDR3 is 14 amino acids. Germline V gene lookup returns CDR1 SGDLS and CDR2 YYNGEE. Germline trimming cut 4 bases from V and 3 bases from J; bases unmatched to any gene: 6. CDR3 loop: CASSPRDRKETQYF. For the CDR3, the DNA is TGTGCCAGCAGCCCTCGGGACAGAAAAGAGACCCAGTACTTC.

V usage is TRBV19 and J usage is TRBJ2-7; TRBD1 agrees at 8 bases. V was pared by 6 bases and J by 3 bases, with 7 bases of the junction left unmatched. CDR3 length equals 14 residues. CDR1 is LNHDA, CDR2 SQIVND, per germline (reference sequence). The chain's CDR3 is CASRAGTGLYEQYF. CDR3 coding DNA: TGTGCCAGTAGGGCCGGGACAGGACTCTACGAGCAGTACTTC. The full variable domain, with the rest looked up from reference TRBV19 and TRBJ2-7, is DGGITQSPKYLFRKEGQNVTLSCEQNLNHDAMYWYRQDPGQGLRLIYYSQIVNDFQKGDIAEGYSVSREKKESFPLTVTSAQKNPTAFYLCASRAGTGLYEQYFGPGTRLTVT.

V and J are TRBV29-1 and TRBJ1-4; tentatively, D is TRBD1 (6 bases). V was cut by 7 bases and J by 8 bases, with 14 bases left in between. CDR1 is SQVTM, CDR2 ANQGSEA, per germline. The CDR3 length is 12 residues. The CDR3 is CSATQQGEKLFF. Written as DNA, the CDR3 is TGCAGCGCTACTCAACAGGGAGAAAAACTGTTTTTT.

The table lists this clone with a few counts. J is TRBJ1-1 and V is TRBV2; TRBD1 aligns across 7 bases. This CDR3 contains 13 residues. Unmatched junction bases numbered 8, after V lost 7 bases and J lost 6 bases. CDR1 is SNHLY and CDR2 is FYNNEI in the germline V gene. The DNA for the CDR3 is TGTGCCAGCAAGAGGGGGCGCGGATCTGAAGCTTTCTTT. Amino acid sequence: CASKRGRGSEAFF.

The chain has TRBV7-2 and TRBJ2-2; the match to TRBD1 covers 8 bases. The germline V gene has CDR1 SGHTA and CDR2 FQGNSA. Trimming cost V 7 bases and J 5 bases; bases outside gene matches: 12. CDR3 size: 16 residues. The CDR3 protein is CASNPRTGRGTGELFF. The CDR3 region has the DNA TGTGCCAGCAACCCTCGGACAGGGCGCGGGACCGGGGAGCTGTTTTTT.

The V gene is TRBV2, the J gene TRBJ1-2; 7 bases fit TRBD1. The CDR3 is made up of 13 amino acids. V was pared by 3 bases and J by 5 bases, with 3 bases of the junction left unmatched. CDR1 SNHLY and CDR2 FYNNEI come from the germline V gene. CDR3 in DNA: TGTGCCAGCAGTGAGGGGACAGCTTATGGCTACACCTTC. This sequence encodes CASSEGTAYGYTF.

The chain recombines TRBV3-1 (or the pseudogene TRBV3-2) with TRBJ1-2; 8 nucleotides match TRBD1. The CDR3 contains 14 residues. J gave up 4 bases and V 2 bases, and 3 bases lay outside the gene matches. Germline assignment: CDR1 LGHDT and CDR2 YNNKEL (reference sequence). The CDR3 sequence is CASSQQTGVYGYTF. In nucleotides, the CDR3 is TGTGCCAGCAGCCAACAGACAGGGGTCTATGGCTACACCTTC.

This rearrangement joins TRBV7-2 to TRBJ1-4, with D maybe TRBD1 (6 bases). The CDR3 contains 16 residues. CDR1 is SGHTA, CDR2 FQGNSA, per germline. Trimming stripped 2 bases from V and 0 bases from J, with 10 bases between. The CDR3: CASSLYWDTTNEKLFF. Written as DNA, the CDR3 is TGTGCCAGCAGCTTATACTGGGACACAACTAATGAAAAACTGTTTTTT.

The chain joins TRBV19 to TRBJ1-1, with TRBD1 identical over 7 bases. V dropped 5 bases and J dropped 6; count of bases not matched to a gene: 9. CDR1 LNHDA and CDR2 SQIVND come from the germline V gene (reference sequence). This CDR3 is 14 amino acids long. As DNA, the CDR3 is TGTGCCAGTAGTTCCCGACAGGGCAGAGCTGAAGCTTTCTTT. Its translation is CASSSRQGRAEAFF.

This clone was seen just once. The gene calls are TRBV10-3 and TRBJ2-7; 7 bases align to TRBD2. The CDR3 sequence is 16 residues long. Looked up from germline, CDR1 is ENHRY and CDR2 is SYGVKD. V lost 0 bases and J lost 2; bases outside the gene matches: 7. DNA for the CDR3: TGTGCCATCAGTGAGTCGTCTAGCGGTCTAACCTACGAGCAGTACTTC. Translated, it gives CAISESSSGLTYEQYF.

This chain connects TRBV6-4 to TRBJ2-1, with 8 bases lining up with TRBD1. The CDR3 consists of 15 residues. From germline, CDR1 is MRHNA and CDR2 SNTAGT. The V and J ends lost 7 bases and 5 bases, in that order; junction bases with no gene match: 10. CDR3 protein: CASTHDRGRDNEQFF. The CDR3 DNA reads TGTGCCAGCACCCACGACAGGGGAAGGGACAATGAGCAGTTCTTC.

The chain couples TRBV6-5 to TRBJ1-1; D gene uncertain. CDR1 is MNHEY and CDR2 is SVGAGI in the germline V gene. Trimming shortened V by 6 bases and J by 3 bases, and 11 bases separated the two germline ends. The CDR3 extends over 13 amino acids. The CDR3 DNA reads TGTGCCAGCAGGACTGACCGGGACACTGAAGCTTTCTTT. The encoded protein is CASRTDRDTEAFF.

The DNA of the CDR3 is TGCGCCAGCAAGGGGGGGCCGGGTAGCGAGACCCAGTACTTC. This translates into CASKGGPGSETQYF. The chain employs TRBV10-2 and TRBJ2-5; weak D call: TRBD2 (7 bases). This CDR3 has 14 residues. Trimming removed 7 bases from V and 5 bases from J, with 17 bases in between. Per the germline V gene, CDR1 is WSHSY and CDR2 is SAAADI.

CDR3 sequence: CASSPVLGSVGEKLFF. The CDR3, as DNA: TGTGCCAGCAGCCCAGTTCTAGGGAGCGTGGGTGAAAAACTGTTTTTT. The chain uses TRBV7-2 and TRBJ1-4; no clear D. The CDR3 has 16 amino acids. The V end was cut by 5 bases, the J end by 7 bases, with 20 bases between. In germline, CDR1 is SGHTA, CDR2 FQGNSA.

This chain links TRBV5-4 with TRBJ2-5; 7 nucleotides align to TRBD1. CDR1 is SGHNT and CDR2 is YYREEE in the germline V gene (reference sequence). The CDR3 loop spans 15 amino acids. V was pared by 5 bases and J by 0 bases, with 7 bases of the junction left unmatched. CDR3 bases: TGTGCCAGCAGTCCAATGACAGGGAACCAAGAGACCCAGTACTTC. Its translation: CASSPMTGNQETQYF.

V usage is TRBV3-1 (or the pseudogene TRBV3-2) and J usage is TRBJ2-2, with D tentatively TRBD1 (6 bases). The CDR3 covers 15 residues. V lost 10 bases and J 1 base, leaving 16 bases between the germline ends. Germline V gene data show CDR1 as LGHDT and CDR2 as YNNKEL (reference sequence). The CDR3 loop reads CATGTGWGNTGELFF. The DNA for the CDR3 is TGTGCCACCGGAACAGGGTGGGGGAACACCGGGGAGCTGTTTTTT.

The chain has TRBV2 and TRBJ1-2; tentatively, D is TRBD1 (5 bases). The CDR3 totals 14 residues. V was trimmed by 1 base and J by 4 bases, leaving 10 bases between them. CDR1 SNHLY and CDR2 FYNNEI come from the germline V gene. The DNA for the CDR3 is TGTGCCAGCAGTGAAGGGGGCGGTCCCTATGGCTACACCTTC. Protein product: CASSEGGGPYGYTF.